This T cell receptor beta chain appears in the sequencing data of a study of blood T cell repertoires in COVID-19. The wider study: Sites in the United States, Italy and Spain provided acute and convalescent COVID-19 samples. T cells, B-cell-depleted T cells, or PBMCs provided the cDNA or gDNA that served as material.

In the original processing: Reference gene primer amplification yielded estimated nucleated cell counts. Sequenced by immunoSEQ multiplex PCR; TCRdb stores in-frame clones only, minus some. V and J calls and clone size are copied from that table; D and trimming were computed from the DNA. The sample shows 250,000 or so clones, 88% of them seen only once. The CDR3 has 13 amino acids. Germline CDR1 is LNHDA and CDR2 is SQIVND (reference sequence). This clone has just a few counts. Sequencing was carried out using peripheral blood. The gene calls are TRBV19 and TRBJ1-1; a possible D gene is TRBD1 (5 bases). The sequence was collected from a woman aged 40 to 49 who had recovered from COVID-19. CDR3 region: CGSAQGAGTEAFF. The DNA of the CDR3 is TGTGGGTCAGCGCAGGGTGCGGGGACTGAAGCTTTCTTT.